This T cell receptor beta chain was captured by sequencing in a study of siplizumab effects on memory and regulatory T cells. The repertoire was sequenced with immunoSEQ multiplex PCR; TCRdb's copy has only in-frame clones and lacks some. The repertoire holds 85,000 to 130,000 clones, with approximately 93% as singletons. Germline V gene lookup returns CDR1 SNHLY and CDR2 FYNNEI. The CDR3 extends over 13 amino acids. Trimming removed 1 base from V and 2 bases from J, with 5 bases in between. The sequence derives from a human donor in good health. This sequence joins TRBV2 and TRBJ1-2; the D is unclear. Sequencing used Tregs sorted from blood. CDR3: CASSEGANYGYTF. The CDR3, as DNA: TGTGCCAGCAGTGAAGGGGCCAACTATGGCTACACCTTC.